This TCR beta chain was sequenced for a study of T cell changes during pregnancy in multiple sclerosis. V shed 5 bases, J shed 4 bases, and the junction held 7 bases outside the gene matches. The CDR3 length is 15 residues. Germline CDR1 reads SNHLY; CDR2 reads FYNNEI. This table comes from immunoSEQ multiplex PCR, and its TCRdb copy is limited to in-frame clones, with some not included. The repertoire consists of over 50,000 clones, with approximately 91% occurring once and the leading ten covering about 0.4%. Source: CD4+ T cells from peripheral blood mononuclear cells, taken in the third trimester of pregnancy. The chain is built from TRBV2 and TRBJ2-1; TRBD1 matches at 8 bases. This sequence was found in a female donor with multiple sclerosis, enrolled in a pregnancy study. The CDR3 region has the DNA TGTGCCAGCAGTTTACAGGGGGGTGGGTACAATGAGCAGTTCTTC. Its translation: CASSLQGGGYNEQFF.